This T cell receptor beta chain was recovered during a study of shared clonotypes between healthy human individuals. TCRdb keeps only in-frame clones here, not all; method: immunoSEQ multiplex PCR. The sample holds about 480,000 clones, over 75% seen once. The CDR3 has 18 amino acids. Germline CDR1 and CDR2: MNHEY and SMNVEV (reference sequence). V lost 3 bases and J 5 bases, leaving 22 bases between the germline ends. This TCR came from a woman in her thirties or forties in good health. Some clones in this sample may be carry-over from other donors' samples. The chain uses TRBV27 and TRBJ2-2, with D tentatively TRBD2 (6 bases). The sequenced sample was PBMCs. CDR3 DNA sequence: TGTGCCAGCAGTTTGCGGCCCCGGGAGAAAGGGTCTACCGGGGAGCTGTTTTTT. Translation gives CASSLRPREKGSTGELFF.